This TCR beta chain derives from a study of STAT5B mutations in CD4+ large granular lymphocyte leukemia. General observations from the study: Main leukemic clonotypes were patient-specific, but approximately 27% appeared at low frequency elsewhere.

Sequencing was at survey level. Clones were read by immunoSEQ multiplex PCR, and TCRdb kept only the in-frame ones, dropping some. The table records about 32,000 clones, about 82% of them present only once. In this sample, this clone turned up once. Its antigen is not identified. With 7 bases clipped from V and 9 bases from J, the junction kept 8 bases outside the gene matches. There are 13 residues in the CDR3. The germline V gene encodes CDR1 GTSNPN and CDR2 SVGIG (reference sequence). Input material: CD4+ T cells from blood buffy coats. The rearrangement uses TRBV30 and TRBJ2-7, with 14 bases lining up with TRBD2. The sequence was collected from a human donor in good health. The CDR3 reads CALRLAGGGGQYF. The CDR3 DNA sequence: TGTGCCTTAAGACTAGCGGGAGGGGGAGGGCAGTACTTC.